Sequencing of this TCR beta chain was carried out in a study of blood T cell repertoires in COVID-19. Study context: Samples taken during acute and convalescent COVID-19 were collected in the United States, Italy and Spain. In each case, the material was cDNA or gDNA derived from T cells, B-cell-depleted T cells, or PBMCs.

This clone was seen just once. Germline V CDR1 and CDR2: KGHSH, LQKENI. V lost 3 bases, J lost 1 base, and 7 bases stayed unmatched. CDR3 length: 16 amino acids. In the authors' methods: Amplification with reference gene primers provided the estimates of nucleated cell counts. This table comes from immunoSEQ multiplex PCR, and its TCRdb copy is limited to in-frame clones, with some not included. V and J calls and clone size come straight from that table; D and trimming were deduced from the DNA. The sample lists approximately 140,000 clones; approximately 91% were seen once. The sequenced sample consisted of peripheral blood. The origin of this receptor is a human donor in a cohort sampled during active COVID-19. The chain links TRBV18 to TRBJ2-3, with 7 bases that match TRBD2. The CDR3 protein is CASSPSAGVGTDTQYF. The CDR3 DNA is TGTGCCAGCTCACCCTCCGCGGGGGTGGGCACAGATACGCAGTATTTT.